This T cell receptor (beta chain) was sequenced during a study of CD8+CD57+ T cells in acquired aplastic anemia. This clonotype was seen ten or more times. Researchers used genomic DNA as the template to profile TCR beta VDJ and CDR3. In TCRdb, the reads were re-called with MiXCR into one record per CDR3 protein. The sample consists of roughly 200,000 distinct CDR3 sequences, 60% to 65% of them appearing once. Germline assignment: CDR1 PRHDT and CDR2 FYEKMQ (reference sequence). The CDR3 runs to 15 residues. The V and J ends lost 0 bases and 8 bases respectively, with 13 bases between them. The receptor was isolated from a human donor in good health. The chain uses TRBV13 and TRBJ1-4; tentatively, D is TRBD1 (5 bases). The sample consisted of sorted CD4+, CD8+, or CD8+CD57+ T cells (not recorded which) from PBMCs. Here the CDR3 reads CASSLGVRVREKLFF. CDR3 DNA sequence: TGTGCCAGCAGCTTAGGGGTCAGGGTACGGGAAAAACTGTTTTTT.